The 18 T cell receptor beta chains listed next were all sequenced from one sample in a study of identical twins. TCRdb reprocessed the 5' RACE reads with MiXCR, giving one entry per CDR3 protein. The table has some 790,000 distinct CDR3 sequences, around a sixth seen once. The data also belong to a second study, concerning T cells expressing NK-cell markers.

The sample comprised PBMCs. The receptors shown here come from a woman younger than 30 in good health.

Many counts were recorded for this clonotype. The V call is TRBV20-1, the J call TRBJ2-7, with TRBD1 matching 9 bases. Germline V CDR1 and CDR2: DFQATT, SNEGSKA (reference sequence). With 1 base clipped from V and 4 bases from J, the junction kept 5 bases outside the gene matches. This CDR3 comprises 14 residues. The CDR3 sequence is CSARGRGQGYEQYF. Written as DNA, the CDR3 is TGCAGTGCTAGAGGGCGGGGACAGGGTTACGAGCAGTACTTC.

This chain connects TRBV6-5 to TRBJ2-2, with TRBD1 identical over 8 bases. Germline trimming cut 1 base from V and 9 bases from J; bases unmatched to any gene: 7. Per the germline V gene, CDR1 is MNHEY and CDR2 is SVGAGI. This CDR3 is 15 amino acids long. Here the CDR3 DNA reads TGTGCCAGCAGTTACTTGCCCGGACAGGGCAGGGAGCTGTTTTTT. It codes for CASSYLPGQGRELFF.

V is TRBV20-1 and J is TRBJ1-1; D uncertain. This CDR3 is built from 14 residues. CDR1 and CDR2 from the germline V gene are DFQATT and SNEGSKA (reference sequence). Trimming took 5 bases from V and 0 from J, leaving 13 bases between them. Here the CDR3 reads CSARRGSLNTEAFF. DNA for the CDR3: TGCAGTGCTCGGAGAGGCAGCTTGAACACTGAAGCTTTCTTT.

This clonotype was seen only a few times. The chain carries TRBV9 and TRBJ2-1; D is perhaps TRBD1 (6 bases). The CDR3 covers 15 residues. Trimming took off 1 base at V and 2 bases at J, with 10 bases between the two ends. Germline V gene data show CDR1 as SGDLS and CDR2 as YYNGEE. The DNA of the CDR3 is TGTGCCAGCAGCGTAACAGGGCAAACCTACAATGAGCAGTTCTTC. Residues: CASSVTGQTYNEQFF. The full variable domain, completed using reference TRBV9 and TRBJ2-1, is DSGVTQTPKHLITATGQRVTLRCSPRSGDLSVYWYQQSLDQGLQFLIQYYNGEERAKGNILERFSAQQFPDLHSELNLSSLELGDSALYFCASSVTGQTYNEQFFGPGTRLTVL.

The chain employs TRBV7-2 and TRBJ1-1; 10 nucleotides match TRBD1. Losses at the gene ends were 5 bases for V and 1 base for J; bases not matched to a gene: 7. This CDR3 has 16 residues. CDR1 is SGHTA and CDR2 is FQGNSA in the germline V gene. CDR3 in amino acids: CASSQRGDRGNTEAFF. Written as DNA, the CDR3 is TGTGCCAGCAGCCAACGAGGGGACAGGGGGAACACTGAAGCTTTCTTT.

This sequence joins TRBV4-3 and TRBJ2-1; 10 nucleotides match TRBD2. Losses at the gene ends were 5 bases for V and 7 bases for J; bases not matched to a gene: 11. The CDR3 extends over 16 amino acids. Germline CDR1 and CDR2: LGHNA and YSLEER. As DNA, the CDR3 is TGCGCCAGCAGCTTAAATCCGGCTAGCGGGAGTAATGAGCAGTTCTTC. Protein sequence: CASSLNPASGSNEQFF.

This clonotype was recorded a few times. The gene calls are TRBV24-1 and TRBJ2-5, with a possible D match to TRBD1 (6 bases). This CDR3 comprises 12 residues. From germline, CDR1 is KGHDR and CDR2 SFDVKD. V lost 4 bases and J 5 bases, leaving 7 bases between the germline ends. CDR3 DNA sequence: TGTGCCACCAGTGACAGGGGCGAGACCCAGTACTTC. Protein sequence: CATSDRGETQYF.

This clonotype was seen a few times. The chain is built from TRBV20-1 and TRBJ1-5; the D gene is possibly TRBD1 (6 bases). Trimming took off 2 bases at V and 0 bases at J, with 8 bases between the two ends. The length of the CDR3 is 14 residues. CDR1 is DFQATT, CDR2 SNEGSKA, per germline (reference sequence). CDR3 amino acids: CSARRGDSNQPQHF. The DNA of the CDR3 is TGCAGTGCTAGAAGGGGGGATAGCAATCAGCCCCAGCATTTT.

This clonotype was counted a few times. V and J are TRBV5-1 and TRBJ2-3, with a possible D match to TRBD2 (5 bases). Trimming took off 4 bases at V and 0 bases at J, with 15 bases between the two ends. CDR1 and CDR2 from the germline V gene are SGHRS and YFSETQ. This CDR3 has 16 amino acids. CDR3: CASSVKAAPSTDTQYF. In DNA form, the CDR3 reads TGCGCCAGCAGCGTAAAAGCGGCACCTAGCACAGATACGCAGTATTTT.

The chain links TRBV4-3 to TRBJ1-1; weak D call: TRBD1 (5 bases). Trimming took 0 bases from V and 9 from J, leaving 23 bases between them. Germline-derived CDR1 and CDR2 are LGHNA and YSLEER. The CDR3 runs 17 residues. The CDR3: CASSQDLGVGVSTKAFF. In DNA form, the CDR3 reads TGCGCCAGCAGCCAAGATTTGGGGGTGGGAGTTTCTACGAAAGCTTTCTTT.

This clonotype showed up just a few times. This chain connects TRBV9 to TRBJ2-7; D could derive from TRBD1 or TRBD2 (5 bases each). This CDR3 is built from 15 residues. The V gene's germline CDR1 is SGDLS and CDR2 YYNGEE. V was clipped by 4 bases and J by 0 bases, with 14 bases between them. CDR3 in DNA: TGTGCCAGCAGCAGAGGGGTTGGAGCCTCCTACGAGCAGTACTTC. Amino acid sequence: CASSRGVGASYEQYF. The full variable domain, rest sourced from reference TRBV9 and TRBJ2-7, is DSGVTQTPKHLITATGQRVTLRCSPRSGDLSVYWYQQSLDQGLQFLIQYYNGEERAKGNILERFSAQQFPDLHSELNLSSLELGDSALYFCASSRGVGASYEQYFGPGTRLTVT.

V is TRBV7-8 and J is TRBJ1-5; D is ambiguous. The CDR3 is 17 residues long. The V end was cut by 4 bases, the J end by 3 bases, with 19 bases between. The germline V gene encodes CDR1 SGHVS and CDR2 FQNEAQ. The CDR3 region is CASSSRPEWENNQPQHF. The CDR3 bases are TGTGCCAGCAGCTCCCGTCCCGAGTGGGAAAACAATCAGCCCCAGCATTTT.

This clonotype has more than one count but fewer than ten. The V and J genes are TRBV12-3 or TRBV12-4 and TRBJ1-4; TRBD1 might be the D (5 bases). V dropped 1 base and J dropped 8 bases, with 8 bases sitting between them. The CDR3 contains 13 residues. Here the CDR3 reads CASSLVGAEKLFF. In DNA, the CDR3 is TGTGCCAGCAGTTTAGTTGGGGCCGAAAAACTGTTTTTT.

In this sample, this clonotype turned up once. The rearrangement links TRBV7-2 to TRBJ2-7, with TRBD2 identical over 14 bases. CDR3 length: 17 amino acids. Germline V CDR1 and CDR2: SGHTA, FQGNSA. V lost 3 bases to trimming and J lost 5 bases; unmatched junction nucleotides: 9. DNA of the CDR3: TGTGCCAGCAGCTTTCCTGCCGGGACTAGCGGGAGTGACGAGCAGTACTTC. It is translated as CASSFPAGTSGSDEQYF. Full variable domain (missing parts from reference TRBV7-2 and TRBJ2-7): GAGVSQSPSNKVTEKGKDVELRCDPISGHTALYWYRQSLGQGLEFLIYFQGNSAPDKSGLPSDRFSAERTGGSVSTLTIQRTQQEDSAVYLCASSFPAGTSGSDEQYFGPGTRLTVT.

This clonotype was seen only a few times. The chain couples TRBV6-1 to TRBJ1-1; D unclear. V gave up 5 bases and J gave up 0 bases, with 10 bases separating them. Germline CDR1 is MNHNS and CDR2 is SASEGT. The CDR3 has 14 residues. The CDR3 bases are TGTGCCAGCAGTCCCGGTCCAGTGAACACTGAAGCTTTCTTT. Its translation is CASSPGPVNTEAFF.

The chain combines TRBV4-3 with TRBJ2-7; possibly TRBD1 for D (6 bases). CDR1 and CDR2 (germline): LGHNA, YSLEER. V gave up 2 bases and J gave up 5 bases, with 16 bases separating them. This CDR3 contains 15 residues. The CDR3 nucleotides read TGCGCCAGCAGCCAAACTAAACAGGGTTTCAACGAGCAGTACTTC. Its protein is CASSQTKQGFNEQYF.

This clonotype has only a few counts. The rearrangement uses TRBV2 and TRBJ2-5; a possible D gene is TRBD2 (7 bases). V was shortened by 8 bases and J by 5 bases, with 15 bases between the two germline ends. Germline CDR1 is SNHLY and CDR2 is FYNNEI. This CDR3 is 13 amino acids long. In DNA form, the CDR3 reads TGTGCCAGCCCCGAGGAGGGGGGGGAGACCCAGTACTTC. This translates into CASPEEGGETQYF.

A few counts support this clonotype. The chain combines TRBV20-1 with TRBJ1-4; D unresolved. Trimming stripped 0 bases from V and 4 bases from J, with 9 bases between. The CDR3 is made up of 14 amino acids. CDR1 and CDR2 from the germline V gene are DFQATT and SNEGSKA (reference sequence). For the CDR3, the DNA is TGCAGTGCTAGAGAGGACTCCTTTAATGAAAAACTGTTTTTT. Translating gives CSAREDSFNEKLFF.